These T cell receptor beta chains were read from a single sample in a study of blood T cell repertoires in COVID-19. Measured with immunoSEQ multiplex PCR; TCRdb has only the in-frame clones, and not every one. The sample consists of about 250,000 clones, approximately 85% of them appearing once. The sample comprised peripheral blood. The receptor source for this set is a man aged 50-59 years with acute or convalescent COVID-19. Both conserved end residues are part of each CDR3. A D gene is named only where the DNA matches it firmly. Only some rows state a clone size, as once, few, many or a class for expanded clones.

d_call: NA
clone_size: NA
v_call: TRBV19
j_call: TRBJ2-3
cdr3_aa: CASSITGVNTDTQYF
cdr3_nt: TGTGCCAGTAGTATCACGGGGGTAAACACAGATACGCAGTATTTT

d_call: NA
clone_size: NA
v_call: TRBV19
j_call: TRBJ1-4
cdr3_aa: CASREGELPQKLFF
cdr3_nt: TGTGCCAGTAGGGAGGGCGAGCTTCCCCAAAAACTGTTTTTT

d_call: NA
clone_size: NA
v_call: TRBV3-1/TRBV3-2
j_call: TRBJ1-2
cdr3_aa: CASSQFGGRDGYTF
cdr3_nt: TGTGCCAGCAGCCAATTCGGAGGGAGGGATGGCTACACCTTC

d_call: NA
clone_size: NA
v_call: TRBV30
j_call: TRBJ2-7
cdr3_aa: CAWSIRLASEQYF
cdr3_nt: TGTGCCTGGAGTATACGGCTAGCGAGCGAGCAGTACTTC

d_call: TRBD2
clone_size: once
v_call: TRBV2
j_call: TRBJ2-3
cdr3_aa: CASSGLAGDSGTQYF
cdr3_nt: TGTGCCAGTTCGGGACTAGCGGGGGATAGCGGTACGCAGTATTTT

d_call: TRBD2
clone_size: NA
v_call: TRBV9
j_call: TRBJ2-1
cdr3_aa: CASSIGLAGASYNEQFF
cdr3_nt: TGTGCCAGCAGCATCGGACTAGCGGGAGCCTCCTACAATGAGCAGTTCTTC

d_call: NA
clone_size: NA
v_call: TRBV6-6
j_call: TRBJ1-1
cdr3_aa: CASTLSTEAFF
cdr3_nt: TGTGCCAGCACCCTAAGTACTGAAGCTTTCTTT

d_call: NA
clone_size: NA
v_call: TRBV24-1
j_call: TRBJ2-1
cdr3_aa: CATSDRALGHNEQFF
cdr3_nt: TGTGCCACCAGTGACCGCGCTCTTGGGCACAATGAGCAGTTCTTC

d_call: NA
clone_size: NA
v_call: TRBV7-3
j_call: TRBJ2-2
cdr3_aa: CASSLAGNTGELFF
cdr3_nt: TGTGCCAGCAGCTTAGCAGGGAACACCGGGGAGCTGTTTTTT

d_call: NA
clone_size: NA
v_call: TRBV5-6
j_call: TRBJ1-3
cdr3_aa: CASSLGASSSGNTIYF
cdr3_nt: TGTGCCAGCAGCTTGGGGGCTTCCTCCTCTGGAAACACCATATATTTT

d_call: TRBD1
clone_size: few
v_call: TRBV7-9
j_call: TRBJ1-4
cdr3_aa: CASSPRTGLTTNEKLFF
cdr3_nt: TGTGCCAGCAGCCCAAGGACAGGGCTTACGACTAATGAAAAACTGTTTTTT

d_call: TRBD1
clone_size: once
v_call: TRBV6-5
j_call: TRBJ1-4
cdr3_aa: CASSLLGQGNEKLFF
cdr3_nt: TGTGCCAGCAGTCTCCTTGGACAGGGTAATGAAAAACTGTTTTTT

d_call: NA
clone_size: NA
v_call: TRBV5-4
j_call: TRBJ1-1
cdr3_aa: CASSIRHMNTEAFF
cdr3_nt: TGTGCCAGCAGCATCAGGCACATGAACACTGAAGCTTTCTTT

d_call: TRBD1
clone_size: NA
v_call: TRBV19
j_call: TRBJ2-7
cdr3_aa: CASRDRGYEQYF
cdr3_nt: TGTGCCAGTAGGGACAGGGGCTACGAGCAGTACTTC

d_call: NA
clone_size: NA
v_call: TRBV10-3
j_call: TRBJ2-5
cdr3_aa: CAISESDSYQETQYF
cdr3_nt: TGTGCCATCAGTGAGTCCGACTCGTACCAAGAGACCCAGTACTTC